This T cell receptor beta chain stems from a study of a mutant IDH1 vaccine in newly diagnosed glioma. The time point is: week 11, during vaccination. In every dose of vaccine, 300 ug of mutant IDH1 20-mer peptide was given alongside topical imiquimod. Patients carried new grade 3 or 4 IDH1-mutant astrocytomas lacking nuclear ATRX. Here immunoSEQ multiplex PCR was the method, and the copy in TCRdb shows in-frame clones only, minus some. The sample consists of fewer than 35,000 clones, roughly 78% of them appearing once. V was pared by 0 bases and J by 5 bases, with 7 bases between. This CDR3 comprises 14 residues. Germline V gene sequence: CDR1 MNHEY, CDR2 SVGAGI. Concerning this clone: Its antigen is undetermined.

The clonotype was recovered from a man aged 25 to 40 with glioma. Sequenced here: PBMCs, sampled from a glioma patient whose treatment included an IDH1 peptide vaccine. This chain uses TRBV6-5 with TRBJ1-4; D is ambiguous. The CDR3 reads CASSYSFGNEKLFF. The CDR3 region has the DNA TGTGCCAGCAGTTACTCGTTCGGGAATGAAAAACTGTTTTTT.